This T cell receptor (beta chain) was profiled in a study of shared clonotypes between healthy human individuals. TCRdb's table, derived via immunoSEQ multiplex PCR, lists solely in-frame clones and lacks some. In the table there are about 980,000 clones, less than 85% of which are singletons. Germline V gene sequence: CDR1 MDHEN, CDR2 SYDVKM. Trimming cost V 5 bases and J 2 bases; bases outside gene matches: 9. This CDR3 contains 16 residues. This TCR derives from a man aged 18 to 29 in good health. The V and J genes are TRBV28 and TRBJ1-5; TRBD1 matches 7 bases. Sequencing was performed on memory CD4+ T cells sorted from blood. Subset given: CD45RA-negative fraction. The CDR3 bases are TGTGCCAGCAGTCCCCCAGGGGGTTATCGCAATCAGCCCCAGCATTTT. It translates to CASSPPGGYRNQPQHF.